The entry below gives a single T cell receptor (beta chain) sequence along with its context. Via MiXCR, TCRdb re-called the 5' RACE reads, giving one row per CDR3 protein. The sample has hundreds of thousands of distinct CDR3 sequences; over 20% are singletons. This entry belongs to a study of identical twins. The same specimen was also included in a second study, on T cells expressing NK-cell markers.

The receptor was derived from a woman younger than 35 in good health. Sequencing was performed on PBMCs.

The CDR3 DNA sequence: TGTGCCACCAGCGGCGGAACAGGGTATGGCTACACCTTC. Translated: CATSGGTGYGYTF. V gene TRBV15 combines with J gene TRBJ1-2; D perhaps matches TRBD1 (6 bases). The CDR3 totals 13 residues. The V gene's germline CDR1 is LNHNV and CDR2 YYDKDF (reference sequence). Trimming cost V 5 bases and J 5 bases, with 12 bases left between them.